Below are 18 T cell receptor beta chains sequenced from a single sample in a study of shared clonotypes between healthy human individuals. The method was immunoSEQ multiplex PCR; TCRdb's version includes in-frame clones alone and lacks a portion of them. The sample has over a million clones; roughly 96% are singletons. Material for sequencing was naive CD4+ T cells sorted from blood. Subset defined: CD45RA+ positively selected. The source of these receptors is a man aged 30 to 45 in good health.

The chain has TRBV4-3 and TRBJ2-5, with TRBD1 as a possible D gene (5 bases). CDR1 LGHNA and CDR2 YSLEER come from the germline V gene. The CDR3 consists of 14 residues. With 0 bases removed from V and 11 bases from J, the gap between germline ends came to 16 bases. CDR3 amino acids: CASSQESQGFWQYF. DNA for the CDR3: TGCGCCAGCAGCCAAGAGTCCCAGGGTTTTTGGCAGTACTTC.

This clone was seen only once. V gene TRBV18 combines with J gene TRBJ2-1; TRBD2 matches 10 bases. With V trimmed by 4 bases and J by 8 bases, 8 bases remained unmatched. This CDR3 has 15 amino acids. Germline V gene data show CDR1 as KGHSH and CDR2 as LQKENI. Written as DNA, the CDR3 is TGTGCCAGCTCACGTCAAGCGGGAGGGTCCGATGAGCAGTTCTTC. Its translation is CASSRQAGGSDEQFF. Complete variable domain (other parts from reference TRBV18 and TRBJ2-1): NAGVMQNPRHLVRRRGQEARLRCSPMKGHSHVYWYRQLPEEGLKFMVYLQKENIIDESGMPKERFSAEFPKEGPSILRIQQVVRGDSAAYFCASSRQAGGSDEQFFGPGTRLTVL.

The chain couples TRBV5-1 to TRBJ2-2; no reliable D call. CDR3 size: 15 residues. Deletions cut 2 bases from V and 4 bases from J, with 12 bases between. Germline V CDR1 and CDR2: SGHRS, YFSETQ. CDR3 in amino acids: CASSFNPTTTGELFF. CDR3 nucleotides: TGCGCCAGCAGCTTCAACCCCACGACCACCGGGGAGCTGTTTTTT.

The chain has TRBV19 and TRBJ2-7; 9 bases match TRBD1. The CDR3 is made up of 15 amino acids. Trimming cost V 3 bases and J 3 bases; bases outside gene matches: 6. The germline V gene encodes CDR1 LNHDA and CDR2 SQIVND (reference sequence). DNA of the CDR3: TGTGCCAGTAGTATCGGGGACAGGGTTTTCTACGAGCAGTACTTC. Translated: CASSIGDRVFYEQYF. The entire variable domain, with the rest obtained from reference TRBV19 and TRBJ2-7, is as follows: DGGITQSPKYLFRKEGQNVTLSCEQNLNHDAMYWYRQDPGQGLRLIYYSQIVNDFQKGDIAEGYSVSREKKESFPLTVTSAQKNPTAFYLCASSIGDRVFYEQYFGPGTRLTVT.

This chain joins TRBV7-2 and TRBJ2-3; possibly TRBD2 for D (6 bases). Trimming pared 3 bases from V and 5 bases from J, leaving 12 bases between. The CDR3 totals 14 residues. The germline V gene has CDR1 SGHTA and CDR2 FQGNSA. The CDR3 DNA follows: TGTGCCAGCAGCTTTACGGGAGTAAGAGATACGCAGTATTTT. Protein sequence: CASSFTGVRDTQYF. Full variable domain (rest looked up from reference TRBV7-2 and TRBJ2-3): GAGVSQSPSNKVTEKGKDVELRCDPISGHTALYWYRQSLGQGLEFLIYFQGNSAPDKSGLPSDRFSAERTGGSVSTLTIQRTQQEDSAVYLCASSFTGVRDTQYFGPGTRLTVL.

The rearrangement links TRBV30 to TRBJ2-3; D remains unclear. The CDR3 runs 12 residues. Trimming removed 4 bases at V and 1 base at J, with 6 bases between. Germline V gene sequence: CDR1 GTSNPN, CDR2 SVGIG (reference sequence). CDR3 residues: CAWMRGTDTQYF. For the CDR3, the DNA is TGTGCCTGGATGCGAGGCACAGATACGCAGTATTTT.

The chain links TRBV10-3 to TRBJ1-2; D gene uncertain. Germline CDR1 ENHRY, CDR2 SYGVKD. This CDR3 is built from 15 residues. Trimming removed 0 bases from V and 6 bases from J, with 14 bases in between. CDR3 sequence (DNA): TGTGCCATCAGTGAGTCGACTGGAGGAGATGATGGCTACACCTTC. It yields the protein CAISESTGGDDGYTF.

The V call is TRBV29-1, the J call TRBJ2-7; TRBD2 is a possible D gene (5 bases). In germline, CDR1 is SQVTM, CDR2 ANQGSEA. This CDR3 spans 11 amino acids. V lost 6 bases to trimming and J lost 3 bases, with 9 bases between them. DNA of the CDR3: TGCAGCGTCGACTACAGCTACGAGCAGTACTTC. Translated: CSVDYSYEQYF.

V usage is TRBV19 and J usage is TRBJ2-1; D may be TRBD2 (5 bases). V was clipped by 0 bases and J by 0 bases, with 12 bases between them. The germline CDR1 and CDR2 sequences are LNHDA and SQIVND (reference sequence). The CDR3 is made up of 17 amino acids. CDR3 loop: CASSIDPFAGSYNEQFF. CDR3 DNA: TGTGCCAGTAGTATAGACCCGTTCGCGGGCTCCTACAATGAGCAGTTCTTC. The entire variable domain, with the rest obtained from reference TRBV19 and TRBJ2-1, is as follows: DGGITQSPKYLFRKEGQNVTLSCEQNLNHDAMYWYRQDPGQGLRLIYYSQIVNDFQKGDIAEGYSVSREKKESFPLTVTSAQKNPTAFYLCASSIDPFAGSYNEQFFGPGTRLTVL.

The chain uses TRBV9 and TRBJ1-1; no clear D. This CDR3 region has 15 residues. Germline V lookup: CDR1 SGDLS, CDR2 YYNGEE. Trimming removed 0 bases at V and 2 bases at J, with 11 bases between. The CDR3 nucleotides are TGTGCCAGCAGCGTAGCCCTTCCAGGAAACACTGAAGCTTTCTTT. Its protein product is CASSVALPGNTEAFF. Looking up the rest from reference TRBV9 and TRBJ1-1 gives the full variable domain: DSGVTQTPKHLITATGQRVTLRCSPRSGDLSVYWYQQSLDQGLQFLIQYYNGEERAKGNILERFSAQQFPDLHSELNLSSLELGDSALYFCASSVALPGNTEAFFGQGTRLTVV.

The DNA for the CDR3 is TGTGCCAGCAGCGTCGGGACTGCGCACACCTTC. Its translation is CASSVGTAHTF. V is TRBV9 and J is TRBJ1-2; perhaps TRBD1 as D (5 bases). V dropped 2 bases and J dropped 12 bases, with 11 bases sitting between them. From germline, CDR1 is SGDLS and CDR2 YYNGEE. This CDR3 comprises 11 residues.

The chain has TRBV5-1 and TRBJ1-1; D may be TRBD1 (5 bases). The CDR3 runs to 14 residues. V shed 5 bases and J shed 1 base, with 12 bases lying between them. Germline V lookup: CDR1 SGHRS, CDR2 YFSETQ. CDR3 nucleotides: TGCGCCAGCAGAGAGGGACGGCAGAACACTGAAGCTTTCTTT. Translation: CASREGRQNTEAFF. The whole variable domain, remainder taken from reference TRBV5-1 and TRBJ1-1, is KAGVTQTPRYLIKTRGQQVTLSCSPISGHRSVSWYQQTPGQGLQFLFEYFSETQRNKGNFPGRFSGRQFSNSRSEMNVSTLELGDSALYLCASREGRQNTEAFFGQGTRLTVV.

Comment on this clone: A junction boundary mismatches the germline segment, possibly from a read error. This rearrangement joins TRBV28 to TRBJ1-1, with 7 positions matching TRBD1. Germline assignment: CDR1 MDHEN and CDR2 SYDVKM. The length of the CDR3 is 14 residues. Here the CDR3 DNA reads TGTGCCAGCAGTCCGAACCACCAGGGGGAGAGGGATCTCTTT. Translated: CASSPNHQGERDLF.

The chain uses TRBV19 and TRBJ2-3; D not resolved. Trimming left V 1 base short and J 7 bases short, with 6 bases between. Germline loops: CDR1 LNHDA, CDR2 SQIVND (reference sequence). The CDR3 is made up of 12 amino acids. CDR3 DNA: TGTGCCAGTAGTATAGGTCTCTATACGCAGTATTTT. It yields the protein CASSIGLYTQYF.

The chain carries TRBV9 and TRBJ2-7; TRBD1 matches 7 bases. Trimming took 0 bases from V and 4 from J; bases not matched to a gene: 7. There are 15 residues in the CDR3. Germline CDR1 SGDLS, CDR2 YYNGEE. The CDR3 DNA sequence: TGTGCCAGCAGCGTAGAAGGGGGCCGAACTTACGAGCAGTACTTC. This encodes CASSVEGGRTYEQYF.

This sequence joins TRBV2 and TRBJ2-5; TRBD2 matches 10 bases. CDR3 size: 19 residues. The V and J ends lost 4 bases and 5 bases, in that order; junction bases with no gene match: 19. Germline lookup yields CDR1 SNHLY and CDR2 FYNNEI. This CDR3 reads CASSGQGKTASGSWETQYF. The CDR3 region has the DNA TGTGCCAGCAGTGGACAGGGGAAAACGGCTAGCGGGAGTTGGGAGACCCAGTACTTC.

The chain recombines TRBV11-2 with TRBJ2-5; TRBD2 aligns across 9 bases. The CDR3 extends over 16 amino acids. The ends lost 1 base at V and 5 bases at J; junction bases unmatched: 8. Germline V gene sequence: CDR1 SGHAT, CDR2 FQNNGV. The chain's CDR3 is CASSLVPSGTGETQYF. For the CDR3, the DNA is TGTGCCAGCAGCTTAGTTCCTAGCGGGACGGGGGAGACCCAGTACTTC.

This chain joins TRBV11-2 and TRBJ2-1; D not certain. The CDR3 sequence is 17 residues long. Germline V lookup: CDR1 SGHAT, CDR2 FQNNGV. V lost 2 bases and J lost 4, with 18 bases in between. The CDR3 sequence is CASSLNPGRLNYNEQFF. The CDR3 DNA follows: TGTGCCAGCAGCTTAAATCCGGGCCGGCTAAATTACAATGAGCAGTTCTTC.